The clone carrying this TCR beta chain has a handful of counts. These data come from a study of blood T cells in healthy people across ages. Study details: Template switching caught about one barcoded beta molecule for each two T cells.

A J-beta primer mix and a sample-barcoded 5' primer were used in a second PCR of about 6 to 12 cycles. TCRdb re-analysed the 5' RACE reads in MiXCR, keeping a single row per CDR3 protein. The sample carries 800,000 or so distinct CDR3 sequences, about 45% recorded once. This CDR3 has 15 amino acids. V shed 5 bases, J shed 9 bases, and the junction held 10 bases outside the gene matches. CDR1 is SGHNT, CDR2 YENEEA, per germline. This receptor was obtained from an elderly man in good health. Sequenced: blood. The rearrangement joins TRBV11-3 to TRBJ2-1; TRBD1 aligns across 10 bases. Here the CDR3 reads CASSPGTGEGGEQFF. The CDR3, as DNA: TGTGCCAGCAGCCCCGGGACAGGGGAGGGTGGTGAGCAGTTCTTC.